The 8 T cell receptor beta chains in this list originate from one sample, sequenced in a study of blood T cell repertoires in COVID-19 (dated by TCRdb to the early 2020s). The method was the immunoSEQ multiplex PCR assay. TCRdb re-hosts the immuneACCESS table, in-frame sequences only. Its copies lack some clones; in the studies checked, an unresolved V gene accounts for under half of them, and the cause for the rest is not known. The sample table contains approximately 350,000 clones; only one count was recorded for almost 90% of them. The ten largest clones capture about 7.3% of the sample. Sample: peripheral blood. Receptors originate from a woman aged 70-85 years with COVID-19, enrolled during active disease.

This sequence joins TRBV29-1 and TRBJ1-5; the match to TRBD1 covers 8 bases. V was pared by 8 bases and J by 3 bases, with 6 bases of the junction left unmatched. The CDR3 totals 13 residues. The germline gives CDR1 SQVTM, CDR2 ANQGSEA. In DNA form, the CDR3 reads TGCAGCACCGGGACAGGCATCAATCAGCCCCAGCATTTT. Translation gives CSTGTGINQPQHF.

V usage is TRBV11-2 and J usage is TRBJ1-5; D is ambiguous. The CDR3 contains 14 residues. CDR1 is SGHAT, CDR2 FQNNGV, per germline. V gave up 1 base and J gave up 7 bases, with 11 bases separating them. The CDR3 DNA reads as TGTGCCAGCAGCTTAGTACCGGGAGAGCAGCCCCAGCATTTT. As protein: CASSLVPGEQPQHF.

J is TRBJ1-2 and V is TRBV5-4; 7 bases are a match to TRBD1. There are 16 residues in the CDR3. The trim removed 1 base at V and 4 bases at J, leaving 10 bases unmatched. Germline CDR1 and CDR2: SGHNT and YYREEE (reference sequence). The CDR3 is CASSLTGAESIYGYTF. CDR3 coding DNA: TGTGCCAGCAGCTTGACAGGGGCTGAATCCATCTATGGCTACACCTTC. The whole variable domain, remainder taken from reference TRBV5-4 and TRBJ1-2, is ETGVTQSPTHLIKTRGQQVTLRCSSQSGHNTVSWYQQALGQGPQFIFQYYREEENGRGNFPPRFSGLQFPNYSSELNVNALELDDSALYLCASSLTGAESIYGYTFGSGTRLTVV.

V is TRBV4-3 and J is TRBJ1-5, with D unresolved. Germline V lookup: CDR1 LGHNA, CDR2 YSLEER. V lost 0 bases, J lost 3 bases, and 9 bases lay in between. The CDR3 is 15 residues long. In DNA, the CDR3 is TGCGCCAGCAGCCAAGACGAGGGATCCAATCAGCCCCAGCATTTT. It translates to CASSQDEGSNQPQHF.

The chain carries TRBV9 and TRBJ2-3, with 12 positions matching TRBD1. The CDR3 has 16 residues. Per germline, CDR1 SGDLS and CDR2 YYNGEE. The ends lost 2 bases at V and 5 bases at J; junction bases unmatched: 6. CDR3 amino acids: CASSVRDRGPGDTQYF. The CDR3 region has the DNA TGTGCCAGCAGCGTGAGGGACAGGGGGCCAGGAGATACGCAGTATTTT.

This chain joins TRBV4-3 and TRBJ2-2; weak D call: TRBD2 (6 bases). The germline CDR1 and CDR2 sequences are LGHNA and YSLEER. The CDR3 contains 17 residues. V was cut by 0 bases and J by 3 bases, with 14 bases left in between. The CDR3 region has the DNA TGCGCCAGCAGCCAAGATCGGGGGTTTTACCACACCGGGGAGCTGTTTTTT. The encoded protein is CASSQDRGFYHTGELFF.

The chain recombines TRBV3-1 (or the pseudogene TRBV3-2) with TRBJ1-3; weak D call: TRBD1 (6 bases). The V gene's germline CDR1 is LGHDT and CDR2 YNNKEL (reference sequence). The V end was cut by 4 bases, the J end by 0 bases, with 10 bases between. The CDR3 is 15 residues long. The CDR3 region is CASSLQGNSGNTIYF. CDR3 in DNA: TGTGCCAGCAGCCTACAGGGCAACTCTGGAAACACCATATATTTT.

The rearrangement links TRBV7-2 to TRBJ1-6, with D tentatively TRBD1 (6 bases). Germline V gene data show CDR1 as SGHTA and CDR2 as FQGNSA. The CDR3 loop spans 16 amino acids. V was clipped by 1 base and J by 10 bases, with 17 bases between them. CDR3 residues: CASSLDRGARGSPLHF. CDR3 sequence (DNA): TGTGCCAGCAGCTTAGATCGGGGGGCGCGTGGCTCACCCCTCCACTTT.